This T cell receptor (beta chain) was retrieved from a study of blood T cell repertoires in COVID-19. V lost 5 bases, J lost 5 bases, and 8 bases stayed unmatched. The CDR3 has 15 residues. Germline V gene sequence: CDR1 SGHVS, CDR2 FNYEAQ. As processed by the authors: Reference gene primer amplification gave nucleated cell count estimates. TCRdb's copy holds only in-frame clones and misses some; the assay was immunoSEQ multiplex PCR. V and J calls plus clone size are reproduced from that table; the DNA served to infer D and trimming. The table has 70,000 to 100,000 clones, just over 85% seen once; the top ten hold approximately 8.7%.

Specimen: peripheral blood. This chain connects TRBV7-6 to TRBJ2-5; 10 bases are a match to TRBD1. This clonotype was obtained from a woman aged 70-85 years with acute or convalescent COVID-19. CDR3 protein: CASSPGQGSRETQYF. CDR3 in DNA: TGTGCCAGCAGCCCGGGACAGGGGAGTAGGGAGACCCAGTACTTC.